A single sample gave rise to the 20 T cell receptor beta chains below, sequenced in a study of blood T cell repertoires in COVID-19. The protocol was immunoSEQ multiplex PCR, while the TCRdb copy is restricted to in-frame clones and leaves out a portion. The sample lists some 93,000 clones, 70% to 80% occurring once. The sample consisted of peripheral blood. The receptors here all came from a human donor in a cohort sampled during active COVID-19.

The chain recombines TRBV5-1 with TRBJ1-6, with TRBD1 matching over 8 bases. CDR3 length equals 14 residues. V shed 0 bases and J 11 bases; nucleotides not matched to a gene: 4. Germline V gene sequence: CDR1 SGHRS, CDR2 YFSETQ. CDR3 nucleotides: TGCGCCAGCAGCTTGGCCCAGACAGGGGCACCCCTCCACTTT. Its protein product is CASSLAQTGAPLHF.

The DNA of the CDR3 is TGTGCCAGCAGCTTAGGCCCTTTAGGGGCAGGGACCGGGGAGCTGTTTTTT. It encodes CASSLGPLGAGTGELFF. This chain joins TRBV7-2 and TRBJ2-2; D perhaps matches TRBD1 (5 bases). CDR1 and CDR2 (germline): SGHTA, FQGNSA. V was pared by 1 base and J by 5 bases, with 17 bases between. There are 17 residues in the CDR3.

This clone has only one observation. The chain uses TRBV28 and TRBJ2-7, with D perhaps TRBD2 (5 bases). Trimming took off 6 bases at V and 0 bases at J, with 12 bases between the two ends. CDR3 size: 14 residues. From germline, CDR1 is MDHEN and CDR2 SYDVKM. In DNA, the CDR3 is TGTGCCAGCAGCTATGGGGAGAGCTCCTACGAGCAGTACTTC. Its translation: CASSYGESSYEQYF.

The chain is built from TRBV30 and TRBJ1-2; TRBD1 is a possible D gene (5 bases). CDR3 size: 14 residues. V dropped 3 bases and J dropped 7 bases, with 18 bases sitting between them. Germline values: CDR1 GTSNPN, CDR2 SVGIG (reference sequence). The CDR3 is CAWSAQVGSSGYTF. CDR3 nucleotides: TGTGCCTGGAGCGCACAGGTAGGGTCAAGTGGCTACACCTTC.

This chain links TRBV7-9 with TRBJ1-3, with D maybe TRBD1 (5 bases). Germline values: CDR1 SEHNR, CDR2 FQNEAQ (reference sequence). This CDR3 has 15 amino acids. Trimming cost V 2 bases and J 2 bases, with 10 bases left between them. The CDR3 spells CASSLFSGAGNTIYF. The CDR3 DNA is TGTGCCAGCAGCTTATTTTCGGGGGCTGGAAACACCATATATTTT.

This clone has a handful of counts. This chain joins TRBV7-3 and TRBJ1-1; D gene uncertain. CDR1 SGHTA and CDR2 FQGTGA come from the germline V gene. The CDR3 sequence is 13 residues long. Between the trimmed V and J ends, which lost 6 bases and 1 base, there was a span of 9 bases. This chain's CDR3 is CASSPTGNTEAFF. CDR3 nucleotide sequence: TGTGCCAGCAGTCCTACCGGGAACACTGAAGCTTTCTTT.

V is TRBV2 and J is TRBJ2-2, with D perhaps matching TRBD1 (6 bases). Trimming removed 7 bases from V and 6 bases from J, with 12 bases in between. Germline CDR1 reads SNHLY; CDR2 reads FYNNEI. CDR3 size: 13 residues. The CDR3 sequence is CASNDRRSGELFF. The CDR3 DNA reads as TGTGCCAGCAATGACAGGAGGTCCGGGGAGCTGTTTTTT.

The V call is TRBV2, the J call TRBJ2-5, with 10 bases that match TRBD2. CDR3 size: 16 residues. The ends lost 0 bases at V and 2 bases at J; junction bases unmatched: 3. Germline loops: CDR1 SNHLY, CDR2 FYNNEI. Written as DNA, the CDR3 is TGTGCCAGCAGTGAAGCGGTAGCGGGAGGTCAAGAGACCCAGTACTTC. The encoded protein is CASSEAVAGGQETQYF. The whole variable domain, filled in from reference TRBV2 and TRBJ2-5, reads EPEVTQTPSHQVTQMGQEVILRCVPISNHLYFYWYRQILGQKVEFLVSFYNNEISEKSEIFDDQFSVERPDGSNFTLKIRSTKLEDSAMYFCASSEAVAGGQETQYFGPGTRLLVL.

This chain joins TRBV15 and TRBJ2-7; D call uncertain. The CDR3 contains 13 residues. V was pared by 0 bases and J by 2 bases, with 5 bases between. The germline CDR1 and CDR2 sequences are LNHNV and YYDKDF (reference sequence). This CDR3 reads CATSRDLAYEQYF. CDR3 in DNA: TGTGCCACCAGCAGAGATCTTGCCTACGAGCAGTACTTC.

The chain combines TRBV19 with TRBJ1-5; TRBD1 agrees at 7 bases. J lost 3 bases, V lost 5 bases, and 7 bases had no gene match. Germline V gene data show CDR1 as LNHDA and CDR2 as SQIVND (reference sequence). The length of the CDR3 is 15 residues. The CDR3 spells CASSRPGQNNQPQHF. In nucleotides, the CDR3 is TGTGCCAGTAGTCGACCGGGACAGAACAATCAGCCCCAGCATTTT.

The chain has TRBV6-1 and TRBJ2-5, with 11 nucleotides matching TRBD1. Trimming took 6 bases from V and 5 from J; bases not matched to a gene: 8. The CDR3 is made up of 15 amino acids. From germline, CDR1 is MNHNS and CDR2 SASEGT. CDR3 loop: CASSVGQGAGETQYF. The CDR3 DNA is TGTGCCAGCAGCGTCGGACAGGGGGCAGGGGAGACCCAGTACTTC.

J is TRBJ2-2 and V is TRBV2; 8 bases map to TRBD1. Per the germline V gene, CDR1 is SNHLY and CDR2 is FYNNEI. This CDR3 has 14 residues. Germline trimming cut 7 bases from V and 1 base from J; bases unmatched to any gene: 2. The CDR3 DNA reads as TGTGCCAGCAAGGGGACAGGGAACACCGGGGAGCTGTTTTTT. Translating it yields CASKGTGNTGELFF.

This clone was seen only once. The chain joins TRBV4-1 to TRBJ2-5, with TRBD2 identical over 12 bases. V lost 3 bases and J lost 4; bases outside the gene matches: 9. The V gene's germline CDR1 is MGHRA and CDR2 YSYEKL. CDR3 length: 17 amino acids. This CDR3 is CASSQTSGSRDGETQYF. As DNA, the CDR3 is TGCGCCAGCAGCCAGACTAGCGGGAGTCGAGACGGAGAGACCCAGTACTTC.

CDR3 residues: CATSSPAGRVDTQYF. For the CDR3, the DNA is TGTGCCACCAGCAGTCCGGCAGGGAGGGTGGATACGCAGTATTTT. This chain joins TRBV15 and TRBJ2-3; 7 positions agree with TRBD2. The length of the CDR3 is 15 residues. With 3 bases clipped from V and 6 bases from J, the junction kept 9 bases outside the gene matches. The germline CDR1 and CDR2 sequences are LNHNV and YYDKDF (reference sequence).

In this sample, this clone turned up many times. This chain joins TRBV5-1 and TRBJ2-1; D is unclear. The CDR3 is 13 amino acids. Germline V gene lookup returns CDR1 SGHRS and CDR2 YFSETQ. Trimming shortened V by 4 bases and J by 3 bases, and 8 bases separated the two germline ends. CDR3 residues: CASSPTNYNEQFF. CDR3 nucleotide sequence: TGCGCCAGCAGCCCAACAAACTACAATGAGCAGTTCTTC.

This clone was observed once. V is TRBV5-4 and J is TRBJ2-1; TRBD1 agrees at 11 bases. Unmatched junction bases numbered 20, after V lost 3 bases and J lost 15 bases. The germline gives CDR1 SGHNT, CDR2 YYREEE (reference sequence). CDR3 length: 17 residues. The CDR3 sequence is CASSSEKTGQGVRDLFF. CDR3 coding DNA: TGTGCCAGCAGCTCGGAGAAAACGGGACAGGGGGTCCGGGATCTGTTCTTC.

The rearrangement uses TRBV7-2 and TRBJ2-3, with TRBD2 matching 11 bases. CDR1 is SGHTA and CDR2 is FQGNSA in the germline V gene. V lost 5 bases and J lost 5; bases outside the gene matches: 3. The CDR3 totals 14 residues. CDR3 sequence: CASSLSGREDTQYF. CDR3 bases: TGTGCCAGCAGCCTTAGCGGGAGGGAAGATACGCAGTATTTT. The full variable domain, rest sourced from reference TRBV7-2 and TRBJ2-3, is GAGVSQSPSNKVTEKGKDVELRCDPISGHTALYWYRQSLGQGLEFLIYFQGNSAPDKSGLPSDRFSAERTGGSVSTLTIQRTQQEDSAVYLCASSLSGREDTQYFGPGTRLTVL.

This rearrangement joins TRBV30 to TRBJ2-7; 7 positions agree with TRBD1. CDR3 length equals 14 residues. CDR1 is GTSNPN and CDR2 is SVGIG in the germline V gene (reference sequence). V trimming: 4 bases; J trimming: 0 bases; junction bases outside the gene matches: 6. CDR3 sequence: CAWTRDSISYEQYF. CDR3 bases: TGTGCCTGGACTCGGGACAGCATCTCCTACGAGCAGTACTTC.

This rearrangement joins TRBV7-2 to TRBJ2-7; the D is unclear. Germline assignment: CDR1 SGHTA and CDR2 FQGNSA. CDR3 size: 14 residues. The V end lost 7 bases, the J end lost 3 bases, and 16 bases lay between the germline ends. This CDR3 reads CASTDSPDGYEQYF. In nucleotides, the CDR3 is TGTGCCAGCACCGACTCACCCGACGGCTACGAGCAGTACTTC.

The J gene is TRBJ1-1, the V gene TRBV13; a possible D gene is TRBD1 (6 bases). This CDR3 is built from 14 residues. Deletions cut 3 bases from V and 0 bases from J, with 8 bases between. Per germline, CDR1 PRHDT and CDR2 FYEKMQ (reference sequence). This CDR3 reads CASSLGQMNTEAFF. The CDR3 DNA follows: TGTGCCAGCAGCTTGGGACAAATGAACACTGAAGCTTTCTTT.